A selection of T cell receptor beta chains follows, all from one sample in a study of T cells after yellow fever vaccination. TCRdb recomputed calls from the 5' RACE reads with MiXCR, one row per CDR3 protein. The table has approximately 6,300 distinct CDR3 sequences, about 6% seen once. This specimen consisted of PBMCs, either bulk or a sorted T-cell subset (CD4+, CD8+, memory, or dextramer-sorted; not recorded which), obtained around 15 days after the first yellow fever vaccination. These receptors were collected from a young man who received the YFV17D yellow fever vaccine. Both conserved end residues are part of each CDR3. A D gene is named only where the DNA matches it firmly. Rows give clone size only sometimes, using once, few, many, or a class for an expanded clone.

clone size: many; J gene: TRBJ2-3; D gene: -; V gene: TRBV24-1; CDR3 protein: CATSMGDTQYF; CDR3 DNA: TGTGCCACCAGTATGGGAGATACGCAGTATTTT
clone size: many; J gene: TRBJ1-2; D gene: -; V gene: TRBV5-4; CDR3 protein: CASSLSGQTIYGYTF; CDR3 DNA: TGTGCCAGCAGCTTAAGCGGACAGACGATTTATGGCTACACCTTC
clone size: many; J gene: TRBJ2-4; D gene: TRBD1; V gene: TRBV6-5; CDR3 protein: CASTQGGKNIQYF; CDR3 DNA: TGTGCCAGCACACAGGGGGGTAAAAACATTCAGTACTTC
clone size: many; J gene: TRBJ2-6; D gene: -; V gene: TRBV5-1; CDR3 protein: CASSSTGTGANVLTF; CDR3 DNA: TGCGCCAGCAGCTCTACAGGGACCGGGGCCAACGTCCTGACTTTC
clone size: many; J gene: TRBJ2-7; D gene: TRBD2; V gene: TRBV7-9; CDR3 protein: CASSPVLAGFTDEQYF; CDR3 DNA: TGTGCCAGCAGCCCCGTTCTAGCGGGTTTCACAGACGAGCAGTACTTC
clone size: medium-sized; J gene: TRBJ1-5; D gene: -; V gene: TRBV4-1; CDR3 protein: CASSQEFGANQPQHF; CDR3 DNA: TGCGCCAGCAGCCAAGAGTTTGGAGCTAATCAGCCCCAGCATTTT
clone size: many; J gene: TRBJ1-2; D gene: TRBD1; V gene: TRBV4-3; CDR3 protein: CASSQATGTAYGYTF; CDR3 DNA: TGCGCCAGCAGCCAAGCAACCGGGACAGCTTATGGCTACACCTTC
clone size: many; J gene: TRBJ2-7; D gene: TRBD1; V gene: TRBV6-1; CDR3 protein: CASSPSGTGVREQYF; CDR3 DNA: TGTGCCAGCAGTCCGTCCGGGACAGGGGTCCGCGAGCAGTACTTC
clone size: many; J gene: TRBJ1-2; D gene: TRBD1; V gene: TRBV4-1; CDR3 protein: CASSHHTGGTGGPIYGYTF; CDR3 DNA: TGCGCCAGCAGCCACCATACAGGTGGGACAGGGGGGCCCATCTACGGCTACACCTTC
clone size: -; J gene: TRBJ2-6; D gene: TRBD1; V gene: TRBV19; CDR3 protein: CASSGTGGSGANVLTF; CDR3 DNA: TGTGCCAGTTCGGGGACAGGGGGTTCTGGGGCCAACGTCCTGACTTTC
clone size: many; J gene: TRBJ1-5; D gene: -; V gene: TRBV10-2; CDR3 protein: CASSEGRDQPQHF; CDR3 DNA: TGCGCCAGCAGTGAGGGCCGCGATCAGCCCCAGCATTTT
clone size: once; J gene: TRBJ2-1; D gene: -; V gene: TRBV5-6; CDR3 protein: CASGPGLLHNEQFF; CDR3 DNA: TGTGCCAGCGGCCCCGGGCTCCTGCACAATGAGCAGTTCTTC
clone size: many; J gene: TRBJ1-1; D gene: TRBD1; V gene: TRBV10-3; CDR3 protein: CAISLGDRGSEAFF; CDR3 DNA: TGTGCCATCAGCCTAGGGGACAGGGGGTCTGAAGCTTTCTTT
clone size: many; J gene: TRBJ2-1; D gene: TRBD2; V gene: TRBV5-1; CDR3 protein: CASSEGTSGYNEQFF; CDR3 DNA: TGCGCCAGCAGTGAAGGGACTAGCGGCTACAATGAGCAGTTCTTC
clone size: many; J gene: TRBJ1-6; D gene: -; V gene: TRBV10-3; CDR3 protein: CAIGGGYNSPLHF; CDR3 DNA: TGTGCCATCGGGGGAGGATATAATTCACCCCTCCACTTT
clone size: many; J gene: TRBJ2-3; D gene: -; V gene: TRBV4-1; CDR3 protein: CASSQAGASGMFTDTQYF; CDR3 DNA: TGCGCCAGCAGCCAAGCGGGGGCTAGCGGAATGTTCACAGATACGCAGTATTTT
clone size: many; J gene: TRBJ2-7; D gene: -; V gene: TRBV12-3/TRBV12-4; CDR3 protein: CASSSAVYEQYF; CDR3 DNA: TGTGCCAGCAGTTCAGCGGTCTACGAGCAGTACTTC